This entry features one T cell receptor (beta chain) sequence. Its matching antigen is unknown. The data are from a study of PD-1 blockade in classical Hodgkin lymphoma. Across the study: Patients were dosed intravenously with nivolumab at 3 mg/kg every 2 weeks. Notes on the study in general: Baseline diversity resembling that of newly diagnosed patients was seen in complete responders. Any patient who commenced nivolumab under 1 year after ASCT was excluded.

Each and every patient relapsed after autologous stem cell transplantation, and patients got differing brentuximab vedotin exposure. Best responses were complete response, partial response or progressive disease. The CDR3 extends over 15 amino acids. The V gene end was trimmed by 3 bases and the J gene end by 3 bases; junction bases not matched to a gene: 6. The germline CDR1 and CDR2 sequences are MNHNS and SASEGT. Using immunoSEQ multiplex PCR, the repertoire was profiled, and TCRdb retains in-frame clones only, with some absent. Counted here are about 76,000 clones, about 89% occurring once; the ten biggest clones make up 22%.

The sequence was collected from a human donor with classical Hodgkin lymphoma. The rearrangement uses TRBV6-1 and TRBJ1-1; 8 bases align to TRBD1. The sample in question was peripheral blood mononuclear cells (PBMCs), obtained at baseline. The CDR3 DNA reads TGTGCCAGCAGTGACTCCGGGACAGGCCACACTGAAGCTTTCTTT. It specifies CASSDSGTGHTEAFF.